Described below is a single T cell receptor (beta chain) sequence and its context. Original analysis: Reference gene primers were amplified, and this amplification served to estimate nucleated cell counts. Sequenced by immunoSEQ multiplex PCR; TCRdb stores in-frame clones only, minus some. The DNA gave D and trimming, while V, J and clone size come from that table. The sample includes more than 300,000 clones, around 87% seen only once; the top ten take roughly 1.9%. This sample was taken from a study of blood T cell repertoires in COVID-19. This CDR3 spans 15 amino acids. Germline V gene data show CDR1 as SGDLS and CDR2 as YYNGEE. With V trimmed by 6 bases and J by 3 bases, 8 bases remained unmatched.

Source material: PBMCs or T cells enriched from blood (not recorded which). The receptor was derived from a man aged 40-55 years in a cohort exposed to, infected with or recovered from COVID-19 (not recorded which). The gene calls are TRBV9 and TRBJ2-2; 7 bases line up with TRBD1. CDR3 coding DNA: TGTGCCAGCACCACAGGGGCCATAGACACCGGGGAGCTGTTTTTT. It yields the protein CASTTGAIDTGELFF.